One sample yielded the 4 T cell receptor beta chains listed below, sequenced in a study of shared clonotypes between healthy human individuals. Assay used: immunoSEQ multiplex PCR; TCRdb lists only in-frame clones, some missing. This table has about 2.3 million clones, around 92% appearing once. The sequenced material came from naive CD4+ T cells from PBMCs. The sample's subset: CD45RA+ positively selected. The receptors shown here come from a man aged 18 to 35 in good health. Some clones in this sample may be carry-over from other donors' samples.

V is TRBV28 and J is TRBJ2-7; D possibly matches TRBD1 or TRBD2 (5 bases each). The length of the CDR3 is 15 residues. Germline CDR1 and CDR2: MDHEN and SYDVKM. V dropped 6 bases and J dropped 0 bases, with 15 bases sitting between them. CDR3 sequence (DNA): TGTGCCAGCAGCCCCCGCCCAGGGAGCTCCTACGAGCAGTACTTC. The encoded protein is CASSPRPGSSYEQYF.

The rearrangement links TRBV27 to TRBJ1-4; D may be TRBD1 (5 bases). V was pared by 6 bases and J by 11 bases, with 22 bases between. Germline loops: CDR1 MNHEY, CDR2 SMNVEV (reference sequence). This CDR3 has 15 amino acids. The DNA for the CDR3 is TGTGCCAGCAGCCGACTAGGGGCAGGGCGGGCTAAACTGTTTTTT. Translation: CASSRLGAGRAKLFF.

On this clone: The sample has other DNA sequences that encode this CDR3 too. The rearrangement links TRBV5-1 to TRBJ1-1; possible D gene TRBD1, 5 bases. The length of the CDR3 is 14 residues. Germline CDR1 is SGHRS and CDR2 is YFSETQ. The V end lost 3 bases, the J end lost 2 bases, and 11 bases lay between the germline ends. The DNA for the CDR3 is TGCGCCAGCAGCTACACAGGACTTAACACTGAAGCTTTCTTT. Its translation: CASSYTGLNTEAFF.

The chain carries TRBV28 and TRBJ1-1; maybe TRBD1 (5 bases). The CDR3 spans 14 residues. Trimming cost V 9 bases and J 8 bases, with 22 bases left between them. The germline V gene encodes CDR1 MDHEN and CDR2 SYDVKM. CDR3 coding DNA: TGTGCCAGTAACTATGGGCAGGGAACCGCGGAAGCTTTCTTT. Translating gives CASNYGQGTAEAFF. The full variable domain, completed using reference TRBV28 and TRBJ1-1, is DVKVTQSSRYLVKRTGEKVFLECVQDMDHENMFWYRQDPGLGLRLIYFSYDVKMKEKGDIPEGYSVSREKKERFSLILESASTNQTSMYLCASNYGQGTAEAFFGQGTRLTVV.